This T cell receptor beta chain is from a study of molecular identifiers for immune sequencing clone quantification (dated by TCRdb to the late 2010s). At the level of the whole study: For a replicate experiment, RNA from 20,000 or 100,000 naive CD8 T cells was divided into five aliquots, and four of the five aliquots were sequenced. CD8 T cells were used in a methods study to benchmark molecular-identifier clustering-based TCR repertoire sequencing (MIDCIRS) and TCR RNA copy counting.

Libraries of naive CD8 T cells were built from around 18,000 to 910,000 sorted cells, with 10%, 30% or 50% of the purified RNA used. Naive CD8 T cells were FACS-sorted as CD8+CD4-CCR7+CD45RA+ on a BD FACSAria II into RLT Plus buffer. To test detection sensitivity, Jurkat RNA equal to ten TCR copies was added to samples of about 20,000-1,000,000 naive CD8 T cells. CD8 T cells were enriched with RosetteSep CD8+ T Cell Enrichment Cocktail and Ficoll-Paque, followed by ACK red cell lysis. Including the terminal cysteine and phenylalanine, the CDR3 comprises 14 residues. The retained sequence is limited to the CDR3, 42 bases, with the frame set at the first base. The germline V gene sets CDR1 to SGHTA and CDR2 to FQGTGA. Unmatched junction bases come to 9, with V trimmed by 8 bases and J by 4 bases. The study at large found these results: The sizes of highly expanded clones could end up underestimated when identical TCR molecules share a barcode. A single cell's worth of spiked-in Jurkat TCR RNA was reported detectable even among 750,000 to 1,000,000 naive CD8 T cells. Without barcode sub-clustering, chimeric consensus sequences inflated TCR diversity; chimeras reached as high as 47%. In CMV-specific effector cells, over 99% of molecules were held by clones above 20 RNA copies, whereas under 1% of molecules were held by such clones in naive cells. The naive libraries included spiked-in Jurkat TCR RNA (about ten copies' worth), and this Jurkat TCR RNA is not part of the donor repertoire. Modeling indicated around 2.7 TCR RNA copies recovered per cell, compared with approximately 10 by digital PCR, which implies a capture efficiency of approximately 30%.

On this clonotype itself: Its antigen is still unknown. This sequence may be a read error, since a much larger clone differs from it by one base.

Libraries were constructed by PCR. Instrument used: Illumina HiSeq 4000. Bulk TCR libraries were generated as previously described, with the TCR primers listed in Table S5 used. Purification of total RNA was performed with the Qiagen AllPrep DNA/RNA kit. Before any analysis, reads coming from multiple sequencing runs of the same library were combined into one pool. Per the source publication's procedure: Reads were retained only if an exact TCR constant sequence was present, and the retained reads were trimmed to 150 nt and grouped according to their 12-nt molecular barcodes. Reads inside each barcode group were sub-clustered using a 15% Levenshtein threshold, and a quality-weighted consensus sequence was constructed for each RNA molecule. Non-functional sequences were removed, as were lower-count sequences one edit away from another. Based on a fit of two negative binomial distributions, barcode sub-clusters having less than 20% of the maximum read count were discarded. TCRdb cleaned the public reads at Q25 with fastp, built clones with MiXCR and kept in-frame beta chains. Each CDR3 protein appears once, grouped with its most common genes and DNA. These V and J calls are TCRdb output, not the study's own analysis. The sample includes 88,000 or so distinct CDR3 sequences, with around 23% observed a single time. Of the sample, 1% to 1.2% is held by the ten largest clones.

The material sequenced was naive CD8+ T cells from blood, with Jurkat cell RNA spiked in. The cell subset or site label here, explained by the study, means: FACS-sorted CD8+CD4-CCR7+CD45RA+ naive T cells. This clonotype originated in a human donor in good health. Some libraries in this study had Jurkat cell RNA spiked in. The rearrangement combines TRBV7-3 with TRBJ2-3; 7 middle bases align to TRBD2. The DNA sequence is TGTGCCAGCGGCAGGGATACTAGCGCAGATACGCAGTATTTT. This encodes CASGRDTSADTQYF.